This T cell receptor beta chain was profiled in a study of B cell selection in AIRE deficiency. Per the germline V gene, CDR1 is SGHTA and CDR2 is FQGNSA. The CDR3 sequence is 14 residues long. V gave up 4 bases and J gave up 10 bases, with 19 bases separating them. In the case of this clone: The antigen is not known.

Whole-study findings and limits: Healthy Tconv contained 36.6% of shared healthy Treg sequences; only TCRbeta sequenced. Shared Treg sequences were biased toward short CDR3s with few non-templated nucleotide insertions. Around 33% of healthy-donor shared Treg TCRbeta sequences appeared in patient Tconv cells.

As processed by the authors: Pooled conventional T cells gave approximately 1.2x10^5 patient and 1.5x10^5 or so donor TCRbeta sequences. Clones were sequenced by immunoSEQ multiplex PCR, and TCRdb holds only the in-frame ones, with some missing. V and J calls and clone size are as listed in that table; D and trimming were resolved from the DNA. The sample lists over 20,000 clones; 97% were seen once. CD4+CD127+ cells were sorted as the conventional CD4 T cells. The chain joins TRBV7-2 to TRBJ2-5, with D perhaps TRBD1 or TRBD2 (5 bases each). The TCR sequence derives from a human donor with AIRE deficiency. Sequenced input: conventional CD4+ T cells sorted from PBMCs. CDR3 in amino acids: CASSSRDRIGIQYF. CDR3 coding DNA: TGTGCCAGCAGCTCCCGGGACCGTATAGGGATCCAGTACTTC.